These 26 T cell receptor beta chains originate from one sample sequenced in a study of blood T cells in healthy people across ages. Combining a sample-barcoded 5' primer with a J-beta primer mix, a second PCR ran for about 6 to 12 cycles. TCRdb processed the 5' RACE reads anew with MiXCR; each CDR3 protein has one entry. The sample has under 850,000 distinct CDR3 sequences; approximately 35% are singletons. The sample consisted of blood. These receptor sequences come from a young man in good health.

This clonotype has only a few counts. This chain joins TRBV7-2 and TRBJ2-2, with TRBD2 identical over 11 bases. Germline V gives CDR1 SGHTA, CDR2 FQGNSA. V was pared by 6 bases and J by 4 bases, with 7 bases of the junction left unmatched. The CDR3 has 16 amino acids. The CDR3 loop reads CASRPPGTSGTGELFF. For the CDR3, the DNA is TGTGCCAGCAGACCACCCGGGACTAGCGGCACCGGGGAGCTGTTTTTT.

This clonotype was observed a handful of times. The chain carries TRBV11-2 and TRBJ1-2, with 8 bases that match TRBD1. The J segment lost 6 bases and the V segment lost 5 bases, leaving 8 bases of the junction unmatched. Germline CDR1 reads SGHAT; CDR2 reads FQNNGV. The CDR3 is 14 amino acids. The CDR3 nucleotides read TGTGCCAGCAGCCCTGGACAGGGTTTCAATGGCTACACCTTC. This encodes CASSPGQGFNGYTF. The variable domain in full, with the rest retrieved from reference TRBV11-2 and TRBJ1-2, is EAGVAQSPRYKIIEKRQSVAFWCNPISGHATLYWYQQILGQGPKLLIQFQNNGVVDDSQLPKDRFSAERLKGVDSTLKIQPAKLEDSAVYLCASSPGQGFNGYTFGSGTRLTVV.

The chain employs TRBV4-3 and TRBJ2-1; 7 bases line up with TRBD2. Germline V lookup: CDR1 LGHNA, CDR2 YSLEER. The CDR3 loop spans 14 amino acids. J lost 10 bases, V lost 0 bases, and 6 bases had no gene match. The CDR3 DNA reads TGCGCCAGCAGCCAAGAACCCGGGGAGGGGGAGCAGTTCTTC. Residues: CASSQEPGEGEQFF.

The genes are TRBV15 and TRBJ2-3; D might be TRBD1 or TRBD2, each matching 5 bases. V was shortened by 1 base and J by 0 bases, with 8 bases between the two germline ends. Germline-derived CDR1 and CDR2 are LNHNV and YYDKDF (reference sequence). This CDR3 has 15 residues. The CDR3 sequence is CATSRGDGSTDTQYF. The CDR3 region has the DNA TGTGCCACCAGCAGAGGGGACGGAAGCACAGATACGCAGTATTTT.

This chain connects TRBV6-2 or TRBV6-3 to TRBJ2-5; D possibly uses TRBD1 or TRBD2 (5 bases each). Per germline, CDR1 MNHEY and CDR2 SVGEGT. CDR3 length equals 13 residues. The V gene lost 6 bases and the J gene lost 11 bases, with 19 bases spanning the gap. This CDR3 reads CASRGPGDNEQYF. DNA for the CDR3: TGTGCCAGCAGGGGACCAGGAGACAATGAGCAGTACTTC.

The chain has TRBV7-6 and TRBJ1-1; 9 bases are shared with TRBD1. CDR1 is SGHVS and CDR2 is FNYEAQ in the germline V gene. The CDR3 covers 13 residues. The V segment lost 5 bases and the J segment 7 bases; nucleotides outside the gene matches: 5. The CDR3 loop is CASSNRQGGEAFF. The CDR3 nucleotides read TGTGCCAGCAGCAACCGACAGGGGGGTGAAGCTTTCTTT.

The CDR3 sequence: CASSIGTGELFF. In DNA, the CDR3 is TGTGCCAGTAGTATAGGGACCGGGGAGCTGTTTTTT. The J gene is TRBJ2-2, the V gene TRBV19; unclear D gene. Germline CDR1 and CDR2: LNHDA and SQIVND (reference sequence). CDR3 length: 12 amino acids. V was clipped by 1 base and J by 5 bases, with 2 bases between them. Full variable domain (missing parts from reference TRBV19 and TRBJ2-2): DGGITQSPKYLFRKEGQNVTLSCEQNLNHDAMYWYRQDPGQGLRLIYYSQIVNDFQKGDIAEGYSVSREKKESFPLTVTSAQKNPTAFYLCASSIGTGELFFGEGSRLTVL.

Comment on this clonotype: One end of the junction varies from germline; a read error may be responsible. J is TRBJ2-2 and V is TRBV14; D possibly corresponds to TRBD1 (6 bases). Germline CDR1 and CDR2: SGHDN and FVKESK. This CDR3 comprises 15 residues. The CDR3 region has the DNA TGTGCCAGCAACCAAGCCCCAGGGGATCCCGGGGAGCTGTTTTTT. Amino acid sequence: CASNQAPGDPGELFF.

This clonotype was recorded a few times. The chain recombines TRBV2 with TRBJ2-5; 9 bases agree with TRBD2. This CDR3 region has 14 residues. V lost 7 bases to trimming and J lost 11 bases; unmatched junction nucleotides: 14. Germline-derived CDR1 and CDR2 are SNHLY and FYNNEI. In nucleotides, the CDR3 is TGTGCCAGCATCATGGGACTAGCACGCAATGAGCAGTACTTC. Translating it yields CASIMGLARNEQYF.

The rearrangement joins TRBV25-1 to TRBJ2-5; TRBD1 matches at 12 bases. V lost 1 base and J lost 3; bases outside the gene matches: 6. The CDR3 has 17 amino acids. From germline, CDR1 is MGHDK and CDR2 SYGVNS. CDR3 nucleotide sequence: TGTGCCAGCAGTGAATTCAAGGGGACAGGGGGCGAAGAGACCCAGTACTTC. Its protein product is CASSEFKGTGGEETQYF.

The table lists this clonotype with a few counts. The chain is built from TRBV6-2 or TRBV6-3 and TRBJ2-7; perhaps TRBD1 as D (6 bases). The CDR3 consists of 15 residues. Trimming took 2 bases from V and 7 from J, leaving 18 bases between them. Germline V gene lookup returns CDR1 MNHEY and CDR2 SVGEGT. The CDR3 DNA reads as TGTGCCAGCAGTTACGGTCGTGGACAGTTCAAAGAGCAGTACTTC. This sequence encodes CASSYGRGQFKEQYF.

This sequence joins TRBV20-1 and TRBJ1-2, with 8 bases fitting TRBD1. Germline loops: CDR1 DFQATT, CDR2 SNEGSKA (reference sequence). The CDR3 is 18 residues long. The trim removed 3 bases at V and 0 bases at J, leaving 15 bases unmatched. CDR3 coding DNA: TGCAGTGCTAGCTTTCTTCGGGACAGGTTTAACTCTAACTATGGCTACACCTTC. This gives the protein CSASFLRDRFNSNYGYTF.

This clonotype was seen more than once but under ten times. The chain couples TRBV2 to TRBJ1-6; tentative D call: TRBD1 (6 bases). The germline V gene has CDR1 SNHLY and CDR2 FYNNEI. Between the trimmed V and J ends, which lost 3 bases and 5 bases, there was a span of 8 bases. The CDR3 extends over 14 amino acids. The CDR3 spells CASSDGGNNSPLHF. The CDR3 nucleotides read TGTGCCAGCAGTGACGGGGGCAATAATTCACCCCTCCACTTT.

This clonotype has ten or more counts. The gene calls are TRBV12-3 or TRBV12-4 and TRBJ2-3; D possibly uses TRBD1 or TRBD2 (5 bases each). V lost 6 bases and J 0 bases, leaving 10 bases between the germline ends. The CDR3 runs 14 residues. The CDR3 spells CASRPGRSTDTQYF. The CDR3 nucleotides are TGTGCCAGCAGACCGGGACGCAGCACAGATACGCAGTATTTT.

The chain employs TRBV28 and TRBJ2-7, with D hard to call. The germline CDR1 and CDR2 sequences are MDHEN and SYDVKM. V lost 10 bases and J 0 bases, leaving 13 bases between the germline ends. The CDR3 contains 13 residues. The chain's CDR3 is CAIRPKSSYEQYF. CDR3 in DNA: TGTGCCATCCGTCCCAAGAGCTCCTACGAGCAGTACTTC.

The CDR3 DNA reads as TGCAGTGCTAGGAGTCCCGGGACTGGTGTGGGTGAAGCTTTCTTT. Translated: CSARSPGTGVGEAFF. The V gene is TRBV20-1, the J gene TRBJ1-1, with a tentative D call TRBD1 (5 bases). The CDR3 runs 15 residues. Between the trimmed V and J ends, which lost 3 bases and 7 bases, there was a span of 21 bases. Germline V gives CDR1 DFQATT, CDR2 SNEGSKA (reference sequence).

This clonotype has a handful of counts. V and J are TRBV4-1 and TRBJ1-2, with 7 bases matching TRBD1. Looked up from germline, CDR1 is MGHRA and CDR2 is YSYEKL. J gave up 4 bases and V 2 bases, and 7 bases lay outside the gene matches. The CDR3 loop spans 15 amino acids. The DNA of the CDR3 is TGCGCCAGCAGCCAAATAGGAGAGGGGGCCTATGGCTACACCTTC. As protein: CASSQIGEGAYGYTF.

Many counts were recorded for this clonotype. The chain has TRBV20-1 and TRBJ2-5, with TRBD1 identical over 7 bases. V was pared by 5 bases and J by 2 bases, with 2 bases of the junction left unmatched. Germline CDR1 DFQATT, CDR2 SNEGSKA (reference sequence). The CDR3 has 12 residues. The DNA for the CDR3 is TGCAGTGCTTGGGACAGACAAGAGACCCAGTACTTC. Its translation is CSAWDRQETQYF.

The chain has TRBV9 and TRBJ1-2, with a possible D match to TRBD1 (5 bases). Germline CDR1 SGDLS, CDR2 YYNGEE. The CDR3 is 15 residues long. V gave up 0 bases and J gave up 3 bases, with 12 bases separating them. Written as DNA, the CDR3 is TGTGCCAGCAGCGTAGGGAAGGGGAGTTACTATGGCTACACCTTC. Translated, it gives CASSVGKGSYYGYTF.

With respect to this clonotype: This clone may be a read error of a much larger clone one base away. The CDR3 protein is CATSRDRAGDEQYF. CDR3 bases: TGTGCCACCAGCAGAGATCGCGCGGGCGACGAGCAGTACTTC. The chain recombines TRBV15 with TRBJ2-7; D may be TRBD2 (5 bases). The V gene lost 0 bases and the J gene lost 5 bases, with 11 bases spanning the gap. The germline CDR1 and CDR2 sequences are LNHNV and YYDKDF (reference sequence). This CDR3 region has 14 residues.

The chain recombines TRBV29-1 with TRBJ1-1; D is unresolved. With 7 bases removed from V and 1 base from J, the gap between germline ends came to 4 bases. CDR1 is SQVTM and CDR2 is ANQGSEA in the germline V gene. The CDR3 is 10 amino acids. The CDR3, as DNA: TGCAGCGCTGAGAACACTGAAGCTTTCTTT. Its translation is CSAENTEAFF.

This clonotype showed up many times. The chain carries TRBV11-2 and TRBJ2-4, with TRBD2 as a possible D gene (6 bases). The CDR3 runs 14 residues. Germline V gene data show CDR1 as SGHAT and CDR2 as FQNNGV. V lost 1 base, J lost 8 bases, and 12 bases lay in between. This CDR3 is CASSLGLEGDIQYF. CDR3 DNA: TGTGCCAGCAGCTTAGGTTTGGAGGGAGACATTCAGTACTTC.

The V and J genes are TRBV20-1 and TRBJ2-3, with D perhaps given as TRBD1 or TRBD2 (7 bases each). Germline V CDR1 and CDR2: DFQATT, SNEGSKA (reference sequence). Trimming took 6 bases from V and 4 from J, leaving 20 bases between them. CDR3 length: 15 residues. CDR3 DNA: TGCAGTGCCCTCAGGGGGGGGGGTCGTCCAGATACGCAGTATTTT. Translated: CSALRGGGRPDTQYF.

This clonotype showed up many times. The chain is built from TRBV10-3 and TRBJ1-1; tentatively, D is TRBD1 (6 bases). The CDR3 consists of 13 residues. Per the germline V gene, CDR1 is ENHRY and CDR2 is SYGVKD. The V and J ends lost 7 bases and 2 bases respectively, with 11 bases between them. This chain's CDR3 is CAIKGERNTEAFF. CDR3 DNA: TGTGCCATCAAGGGGGAGAGAAACACTGAAGCTTTCTTT.

A few counts support this clonotype. This sequence joins TRBV29-1 and TRBJ2-3; TRBD1 agrees at 8 bases. Germline values: CDR1 SQVTM, CDR2 ANQGSEA. The CDR3 is made up of 13 amino acids. V gave up 7 bases and J gave up 6 bases; unmatched junction bases: 9. The CDR3 nucleotides read TGCAGCGCTAGTCAGGGGGCCTCGGATACGCAGTATTTT. The encoded protein is CSASQGASDTQYF.

The chain combines TRBV7-9 with TRBJ2-1; 9 bases align to TRBD1. The end of the DNA aligns better with TRBJ2-7, so the J call may be wrong. Germline lookup yields CDR1 SEHNR and CDR2 FQNEAQ (reference sequence). This CDR3 has 16 amino acids. The CDR3 DNA reads as TGTGCCAGCAGCTCGGACAGGGGCGGGTCCTACAATGAGCAGTACTTC. It specifies CASSSDRGGSYNEQYF.